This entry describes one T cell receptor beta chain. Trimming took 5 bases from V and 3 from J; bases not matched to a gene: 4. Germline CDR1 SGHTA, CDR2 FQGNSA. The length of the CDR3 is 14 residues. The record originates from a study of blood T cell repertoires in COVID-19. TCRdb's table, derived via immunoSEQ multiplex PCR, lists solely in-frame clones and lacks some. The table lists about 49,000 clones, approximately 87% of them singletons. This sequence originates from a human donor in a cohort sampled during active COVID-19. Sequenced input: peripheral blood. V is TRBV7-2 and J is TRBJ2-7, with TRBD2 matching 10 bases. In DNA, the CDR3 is TGTGCCAGCAGCCGGACTAGCGGCCTCTACGAGCAGTACTTC. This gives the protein CASSRTSGLYEQYF.